This T cell receptor (beta chain) is drawn from a study of blood T cell repertoires in COVID-19. Study-level background: PBMCs, B-cell-depleted T cells, or T cells provided the cDNA or gDNA that made up the material.

Only in-frame clones appear in the TCRdb table, and some are missing; sequencing was by immunoSEQ multiplex PCR. The sample includes a few hundred thousand clones, 87% of them seen just once. The participants were between about 18 and 90 years old and came from some 23 US areas. Assignments of participants to cohorts depended upon their own reported clinical history. Cohort 3 recovery required two negative PCRs, clearance, or symptom resolution. Germline CDR1 SGHTS, CDR2 YDEGEE. The CDR3 runs 15 residues. V was cut by 3 bases and J by 2 bases, with 9 bases left in between. Source material: PBMCs or T cells enriched from blood (not recorded which). V gene TRBV5-8 combines with J gene TRBJ2-6; no reliable D call. The origin of this receptor is a woman aged 50 to 60 who had recovered from COVID-19. The CDR3 region is CASSSNSPGANVLTF. CDR3 DNA: TGTGCCAGCAGCTCAAACAGTCCTGGGGCCAACGTCCTGACTTTC. The full variable domain, in which reference TRBV5-8 and TRBJ2-6 provide the parts outside the CDR3, is EAGVTQSPTHLIKTRGQQATLRCSPISGHTSVYWYQQALGLGLQFLLWYDEGEERNRGNFPPRFSGRQFPNYSSELNVNALELEDSALYLCASSSNSPGANVLTFGAGSRLTVL.